The 22 T cell receptor beta chains reported below all come from one sample, sequenced in a study of blood T cell repertoires in COVID-19. Clones were sequenced by immunoSEQ multiplex PCR, and TCRdb holds only the in-frame ones, with some missing. The sample carries a few hundred thousand clones, approximately 88% recorded once. The sample was PBMCs or T cells enriched from blood (not recorded which). These receptors all stem from a woman under 30 who had recovered from COVID-19.

The V gene is TRBV5-1, the J gene TRBJ1-5; 7 nucleotides agree with TRBD1. The ends lost 3 bases at V and 2 bases at J; junction bases unmatched: 5. The CDR3 covers 15 residues. The germline V gene has CDR1 SGHRS and CDR2 YFSETQ. As DNA, the CDR3 is TGCGCCAGCAGCTGGACAGGTATTGGCAATCAGCCCCAGCATTTT. Translated, it gives CASSWTGIGNQPQHF.

The chain combines TRBV4-3 with TRBJ1-5, with D hard to call. This CDR3 spans 13 amino acids. The V end lost 4 bases, the J end lost 6 bases, and 10 bases lay between the germline ends. Germline V gives CDR1 LGHNA, CDR2 YSLEER. CDR3 loop: CASSPVEGQPQHF. The CDR3 DNA reads TGCGCCAGCAGCCCAGTGGAGGGTCAGCCCCAGCATTTT.

The chain uses TRBV7-9 and TRBJ1-6; the D gene is possibly TRBD1 (6 bases). CDR1 and CDR2 (germline): SEHNR, FQNEAQ (reference sequence). V was shortened by 4 bases and J by 4 bases, with 17 bases between the two germline ends. This CDR3 region has 17 residues. DNA of the CDR3: TGTGCCAGCAGCTCAGGGGACGGCGGCGCATATAATTCACCCCTCCACTTT. The encoded protein is CASSSGDGGAYNSPLHF.

V usage is TRBV9 and J usage is TRBJ1-1, with 9 bases fitting TRBD1. Germline V gene sequence: CDR1 SGDLS, CDR2 YYNGEE. The CDR3 length is 16 residues. V dropped 0 bases and J dropped 5; count of bases not matched to a gene: 8. CDR3 sequence: CASSVASQGAGTEAFF. Written as DNA, the CDR3 is TGTGCCAGCAGCGTAGCATCACAGGGGGCTGGGACTGAAGCTTTCTTT.

The rearrangement joins TRBV14 to TRBJ2-2; 9 nucleotides match TRBD1. The trim removed 4 bases at V and 2 bases at J, leaving 11 bases unmatched. CDR1 and CDR2 from the germline V gene are SGHDN and FVKESK. The CDR3 covers 18 residues. The CDR3 bases are TGTGCCAGCAGCCTTATTACCGGGACAGGGAAAAACACCGGGGAGCTGTTTTTT. This gives the protein CASSLITGTGKNTGELFF.

J is TRBJ1-2 and V is TRBV9, with 9 nucleotides matching TRBD1. Germline V CDR1 and CDR2: SGDLS, YYNGEE. CDR3 size: 15 residues. The V and J ends lost 4 bases and 1 base, in that order; junction bases with no gene match: 5. The CDR3 region is CASSLGTGNNYGYTF. In DNA, the CDR3 is TGTGCCAGCAGCCTGGGGACAGGGAATAACTATGGCTACACCTTC.

CDR3 sequence: CASSLGDGTGETQYF. CDR3 DNA sequence: TGCGCCAGCAGCTTGGGCGACGGAACGGGGGAGACCCAGTACTTC. This chain joins TRBV5-1 and TRBJ2-5, with D possibly being TRBD2 (5 bases). Germline CDR1 is SGHRS and CDR2 is YFSETQ. This CDR3 region has 15 residues. V was shortened by 0 bases and J by 5 bases, with 14 bases between the two germline ends.

The V gene is TRBV20-1, the J gene TRBJ2-2, with 7 nucleotides matching TRBD1. The CDR3 has 14 residues. Germline values: CDR1 DFQATT, CDR2 SNEGSKA (reference sequence). V trimming: 3 bases; J trimming: 5 bases; junction bases outside the gene matches: 6. The CDR3 region has the DNA TGCAGTGCTAGTGCCCAGGGGGAGACCGGGGAGCTGTTTTTT. Translation: CSASAQGETGELFF.

The CDR3 sequence is CASRTGTSGNTIYF. CDR3 in DNA: TGTGCCAGCAGGACAGGAACCTCTGGAAACACCATATATTTT. The chain carries TRBV6-5 and TRBJ1-3; weak D call: TRBD1 (6 bases). CDR3 size: 14 residues. Trimming removed 6 bases from V and 0 bases from J, with 9 bases in between. Germline loops: CDR1 MNHEY, CDR2 SVGAGI.

This rearrangement joins TRBV6-5 to TRBJ1-1; 8 positions agree with TRBD1. This CDR3 has 15 amino acids. After removal of 2 bases from V and 1 base from J, the junction contained 3 bases not matched to a gene. Germline assignment: CDR1 MNHEY and CDR2 SVGAGI. CDR3 bases: TGTGCCAGCAGTTACGCCGGGACAGGGAACACTGAAGCTTTCTTT. Amino acids: CASSYAGTGNTEAFF.

The chain has TRBV2 and TRBJ1-2, with 7 nucleotides matching TRBD1. J lost 3 bases, V lost 4 bases, and 8 bases had no gene match. The germline V gene encodes CDR1 SNHLY and CDR2 FYNNEI. The length of the CDR3 is 15 residues. The DNA of the CDR3 is TGTGCCAGCAGTGGGGGACAGAGGACCTACTATGGCTACACCTTC. Residues: CASSGGQRTYYGYTF.

A single count supports this clone. V and J are TRBV19 and TRBJ1-1; D is ambiguous. This CDR3 has 15 amino acids. Germline CDR1 reads LNHDA; CDR2 reads SQIVND (reference sequence). Between the trimmed V and J ends, which lost 3 bases and 1 base, there was a span of 12 bases. Here the CDR3 reads CASSIFWPQNTEAFF. As DNA, the CDR3 is TGTGCCAGTAGTATTTTTTGGCCCCAGAACACTGAAGCTTTCTTT.

DNA of the CDR3: TGTGCCACCAGCAGACAGCTCCTAGCGGGAGGGTACAATGAGCAGTTCTTC. Residues: CATSRQLLAGGYNEQFF. The J gene is TRBJ2-1, the V gene TRBV15; TRBD2 matches 12 bases. Germline CDR1 reads LNHNV; CDR2 reads YYDKDF (reference sequence). With V trimmed by 2 bases and J by 4 bases, 6 bases remained unmatched. This CDR3 region has 17 residues.

The chain links TRBV7-9 to TRBJ2-1; D is possibly TRBD1 (5 bases). Per germline, CDR1 SEHNR and CDR2 FQNEAQ (reference sequence). The CDR3 extends over 17 amino acids. V was pared by 5 bases and J by 2 bases, with 19 bases between. The CDR3 coding sequence is TGTGCCAGCAGCCCTACGAGAAGACAGAAGACCTACAATGAGCAGTTCTTC. This gives the protein CASSPTRRQKTYNEQFF.

The V and J genes are TRBV28 and TRBJ1-4; TRBD1 is a possible D gene (5 bases). The germline V gene has CDR1 MDHEN and CDR2 SYDVKM. This CDR3 is built from 15 residues. Trimming left V 2 bases short and J 7 bases short, with 14 bases between. The CDR3 region is CASSLGGSSSEKLFF. The CDR3 DNA reads as TGTGCCAGCAGTTTAGGGGGGTCTAGTAGTGAAAAACTGTTTTTT.

This sequence joins TRBV19 and TRBJ2-1; 12 bases are shared with TRBD1. Losses at the gene ends were 7 bases for V and 8 bases for J; bases not matched to a gene: 6. From germline, CDR1 is LNHDA and CDR2 SQIVND (reference sequence). CDR3 length: 14 residues. The DNA for the CDR3 is TGTGCCAGTACCGGGACAGGGGGCTGGGATGAGCAGTTCTTC. Protein product: CASTGTGGWDEQFF.

This clone was recorded once. This chain connects TRBV27 to TRBJ1-6; no firm D call. Between the trimmed V and J ends, which lost 8 bases and 2 bases, there was a span of 13 bases. CDR3 length equals 15 residues. Germline V gene sequence: CDR1 MNHEY, CDR2 SMNVEV (reference sequence). The CDR3 bases are TGTGCCAGCTCCTCACGAGGAGCCTATAATTCACCCCTCCACTTT. Its protein product is CASSSRGAYNSPLHF.

V gene TRBV7-9 combines with J gene TRBJ1-2; D not certain. The CDR3 loop spans 13 amino acids. Trimming pared 2 bases from V and 6 bases from J, leaving 10 bases between. Per germline, CDR1 SEHNR and CDR2 FQNEAQ (reference sequence). The CDR3 loop reads CASSLRYADGYTF. CDR3 coding DNA: TGTGCCAGCAGCTTAAGGTATGCGGATGGCTACACCTTC.

The V and J genes are TRBV6-2 or TRBV6-3 and TRBJ2-7; 8 nucleotides match TRBD2. The CDR3 consists of 15 residues. From germline, CDR1 is MNHEY and CDR2 SVGEGT. J lost 2 bases, V lost 2 bases, and 5 bases had no gene match. DNA for the CDR3: TGTGCCAGCAGTTACGCCGCGGGGGGTACCTACGAGCAGTACTTC. Translation gives CASSYAAGGTYEQYF.

This chain uses TRBV19 with TRBJ1-5; the D is unclear. In germline, CDR1 is LNHDA, CDR2 SQIVND (reference sequence). This CDR3 is built from 14 residues. The V and J ends lost 4 bases and 6 bases respectively, with 13 bases between them. As DNA, the CDR3 is TGTGCCAGTAGTACCCCCCACGGCGGTCAGCCCCAGCATTTT. Its protein product is CASSTPHGGQPQHF.

The chain uses TRBV5-1 and TRBJ2-1; maybe TRBD2 (6 bases). The V end lost 0 bases, the J end lost 9 bases, and 16 bases lay between the germline ends. Germline-derived CDR1 and CDR2 are SGHRS and YFSETQ. This CDR3 has 15 amino acids. The CDR3 reads CASSLDPGPGGEQFF. The CDR3 DNA is TGCGCCAGCAGCTTGGACCCGGGACCCGGGGGTGAGCAGTTCTTC.

The V call is TRBV4-3, the J call TRBJ2-7; 7 positions match TRBD2. Germline CDR1 LGHNA, CDR2 YSLEER. This CDR3 has 17 residues. V lost 0 bases, J lost 2 bases, and 10 bases stayed unmatched. For the CDR3, the DNA is TGCGCCAGCAGCCAAGATCCCCCGGGGGGAGACACCTACGAGCAGTACTTC. Protein product: CASSQDPPGGDTYEQYF.